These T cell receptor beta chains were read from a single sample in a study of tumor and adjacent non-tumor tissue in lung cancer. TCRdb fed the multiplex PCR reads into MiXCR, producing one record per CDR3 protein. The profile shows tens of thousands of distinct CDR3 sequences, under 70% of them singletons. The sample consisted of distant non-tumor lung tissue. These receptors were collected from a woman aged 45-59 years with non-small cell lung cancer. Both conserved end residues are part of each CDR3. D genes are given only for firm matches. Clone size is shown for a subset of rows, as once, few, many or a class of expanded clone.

CDR3 DNA: TGCGCCAGCAGCCAGGGACAGGGTTTCGCCGGGGAGCTGTTTTTT
CDR3 protein: CASSQGQGFAGELFF
V gene: TRBV4-3
J gene: TRBJ2-2
D gene: TRBD1
clone size: many

CDR3 DNA: TGCAGTGTTAGAGGTTCCGGACTGAACAACTATGGCTACACCTTC
CDR3 protein: CSVRGSGLNNYGYTF
V gene: TRBV20-1
J gene: TRBJ1-2
D gene: -
clone size: -

CDR3 DNA: TGTGCCAGCAGTTTAGAGGGGCCCCACAATGAGCAGTTCTTC
CDR3 protein: CASSLEGPHNEQFF
V gene: TRBV12-3/TRBV12-4
J gene: TRBJ2-1
D gene: -
clone size: many

CDR3 DNA: TGTGTCAGCAGTTTCGGACTAGCGTGTAGCTCCTACAATGAGCAGTTCTTC
CDR3 protein: CVSSFGLACSSYNEQFF
V gene: TRBV28
J gene: TRBJ2-1
D gene: TRBD2
clone size: -

CDR3 DNA: TGTGCTAGCAGCCGCACACAGGGGCAGGATGGCTACACCTTC
CDR3 protein: CASSRTQGQDGYTF
V gene: TRBV6-2/TRBV6-3
J gene: TRBJ1-2
D gene: TRBD1
clone size: -

CDR3 DNA: TGTGCCAGCAGTTCCGAGGGTTCCAATCAGCCCCAGCATTTC
CDR3 protein: CASSSEGSNQPQHF
V gene: TRBV28
J gene: TRBJ1-5
D gene: -
clone size: once

CDR3 DNA: TGTGCCAACAGCCTAGGACTAGCCTGCAGAAGCTCCTACGAGCAGTACTTC
CDR3 protein: CANSLGLACRSSYEQYF
V gene: TRBV11-2
J gene: TRBJ2-7
D gene: TRBD2
clone size: -

CDR3 DNA: TGCGTCAGCAGTGAGGCGGATACGCAGTATTTT
CDR3 protein: CVSSEADTQYF
V gene: TRBV10-2
J gene: TRBJ2-3
D gene: -
clone size: -

CDR3 DNA: TGTGCCTGGAGCCCAGGAGGGGCAGATACGCAGTATTTT
CDR3 protein: CAWSPGGADTQYF
V gene: TRBV30
J gene: TRBJ2-3
D gene: -
clone size: -

CDR3 DNA: TGCGCCAGCAGCCAATCCTCCGGGTCCTACACCGGGGAGCTGTTTTTT
CDR3 protein: CASSQSSGSYTGELFF
V gene: TRBV4-1
J gene: TRBJ2-2
D gene: -
clone size: many

CDR3 DNA: TGCTGTGCTAGAGTTCGAGGTGTGCAGTACTTT
CDR3 protein: CCARVRGVQYF
V gene: TRBV20-1
J gene: TRBJ2-3
D gene: -
clone size: -

CDR3 DNA: TGTGCCGGCTCTAGCGGGAGGGCAACCTACAATGAGCAGTTCTTC
CDR3 protein: CAGSSGRATYNEQFF
V gene: TRBV7-2
J gene: TRBJ2-1
D gene: TRBD2
clone size: -

CDR3 DNA: TGTGCCAGCAGCCTAACACTCTTGGAGGGAGAGCAGCTCTTC
CDR3 protein: CASSLTLLEGEQLF
V gene: TRBV11-2
J gene: TRBJ2-1
D gene: -
clone size: once

CDR3 DNA: TGTACCATCAGTGAGACTAACTATGGCTACAACTTC
CDR3 protein: CTISETNYGYNF
V gene: TRBV10-3
J gene: TRBJ1-2
D gene: -
clone size: -

CDR3 DNA: TGTGCCTGGAGTAGGCCCTCAGGAATTGGCAAAAACATTCAGTACTTC
CDR3 protein: CAWSRPSGIGKNIQYF
V gene: TRBV30
J gene: TRBJ2-4
D gene: -
clone size: -

CDR3 DNA: TGCAGTACTAGACAGACTAGCGGGACAGACACCGGGGAGCTGTTCTTT
CDR3 protein: CSTRQTSGTDTGELFF
V gene: TRBV20-1
J gene: TRBJ2-2
D gene: TRBD2
clone size: -

CDR3 DNA: TGCGTCAGCAGCCGAGATGGTAGCGCCTACAATGAGCAGTTCTTC
CDR3 protein: CVSSRDGSAYNEQFF
V gene: TRBV4-1
J gene: TRBJ2-1
D gene: -
clone size: few

CDR3 DNA: TGTGCCACGAACCATCCAGGGGCGCAAGAGACCCAGTACTTC
CDR3 protein: CATNHPGAQETQYF
V gene: TRBV19
J gene: TRBJ2-5
D gene: -
clone size: -

CDR3 DNA: TGCAGTGTTGCCTCCGAGGGGACTAGCGGTTACAAGCAGTACTTC
CDR3 protein: CSVASEGTSGYKQYF
V gene: TRBV20-1
J gene: TRBJ2-7
D gene: TRBD2
clone size: -

CDR3 DNA: TGTGCCAGCAGTTACAGGAGGGCGGATACGCAGTATTTT
CDR3 protein: CASSYRRADTQYF
V gene: TRBV6-2/TRBV6-3
J gene: TRBJ2-3
D gene: -
clone size: many

CDR3 DNA: TGTGCCATCAGTGAGCCCGGACTAGTGGGAAATAATTACGAGCAGTACTTC
CDR3 protein: CAISEPGLVGNNYEQYF
V gene: TRBV10-3
J gene: TRBJ2-7
D gene: TRBD2
clone size: few

CDR3 DNA: TGTGTCAGCAGCAACCACCTTTTACGGAACGGCACAGATACGCAGTATTTT
CDR3 protein: CVSSNHLLRNGTDTQYF
V gene: TRBV21-1
J gene: TRBJ2-3
D gene: -
clone size: -

CDR3 DNA: TGTGCCAGCAGTTTGAACACAGATACGCAGTATTTT
CDR3 protein: CASSLNTDTQYF
V gene: TRBV12-3/TRBV12-4
J gene: TRBJ2-3
D gene: -
clone size: many

CDR3 DNA: TGTGCCAGCAGCCTGACTTTGGGGAATGAGCAGTTCTTC
CDR3 protein: CASSLTLGNEQFF
V gene: TRBV7-2
J gene: TRBJ2-1
D gene: -
clone size: -

CDR3 DNA: TGTACCAGCAGCTTCGAGACAGGGGTTGCCTACGAGCAGTATTTC
CDR3 protein: CTSSFETGVAYEQYF
V gene: TRBV11-2
J gene: TRBJ2-7
D gene: TRBD1
clone size: -